These T cell receptor beta chains were read from a single sample in a study of monozygotic twins with inflammatory bowel disease. After re-calling the 5' RACE reads, TCRdb lists one entry per CDR3 protein, DNA absent. The sample shows fewer than 400,000 distinct CDR3 sequences, and 5.6% sits with its ten largest clones. The material sequenced was blood. The receptors were gathered from a human donor with ulcerative colitis or Crohn's disease, or a healthy co-twin of an affected twin (not recorded which). Each CDR3 is given with its conserved first and last residue.

>TRBV24-1|TRBJ2-2
CATSDPRSGGKTGELFF
>TRBV12-3/TRBV12-4|TRBJ1-5
CASSPGQRNQPQHF
>TRBV19|TRBJ1-1
CASSIRGVRTEAFF
>TRBV19|TRBJ2-1
CASRIAGNSYNEQFF
>TRBV7-2|TRBJ2-1
CASSFDPADLVQFF
>TRBV6-1|TRBJ2-7
CASSTFGTGVTYEQYF
>TRBV5-1|TRBJ1-5
CASSRTGRTDQPQHF
>TRBV7-2|TRBJ2-2
CASSLGQTAGELFF
>TRBV20-1|TRBJ2-3
CSANGGAGSTDTQYF
>TRBV7-9|TRBJ2-7
CASSLRAGGTSYEQYF
>TRBV7-2|TRBJ1-1
CASSLALGGSTEAFF
>TRBV4-3|TRBJ1-2
CASSQPGQTYYGYTF
>TRBV27|TRBJ2-7
CASSLGGRAGEQYF
>TRBV5-1|TRBJ2-3
CASSLDFGVGYF
>TRBV29-1|TRBJ2-7
CSVVVDTYEQYF
>TRBV6-6|TRBJ1-2
CASSQDPYGYTF
>TRBV27|TRBJ1-5
CASSRDTSNQPQHF
>TRBV5-1|TRBJ2-3
CASSFPSEGGLSPRTDTQYF
>TRBV7-2|TRBJ2-3
CASSLPGLDGAQYF
>TRBV28|TRBJ2-1
CASTWGSGDNEQFF
>TRBV20-1|TRBJ2-5
CSAGRGETQYF
>TRBV4-3|TRBJ2-2
CASSPAPSSGELFF
>TRBV20-1|TRBJ2-7
CSANRDRGKDEQYF
>TRBV20-1|TRBJ2-7
CSAIAGQGGLEQYF
>TRBV6-5|TRBJ2-1
CASSSRTRSYNEQFF
>TRBV20-1|TRBJ2-2
CSARRGLAGNTGELFF
>TRBV5-1|TRBJ2-5
CASSLSTPWQETQYF
>TRBV11-3|TRBJ1-5
CASSSGQGQQPQHF
>TRBV3-1|TRBJ1-2
CASSPGQRLGYTF
>TRBV6-2/TRBV6-3|TRBJ1-2
CASSYSTRSLGYTF
>TRBV5-1|TRBJ2-2
CASSLGVLGANTGELFF
>TRBV5-1|TRBJ2-5
CASSVLTGAQETQYF
>TRBV5-6|TRBJ1-4
CASSFYSTPGTGSNEKLFF
>TRBV24-1|TRBJ2-1
CATRGHGEQFF
>TRBV19|TRBJ2-4
CASRGGAKNIQYF
>TRBV5-5|TRBJ2-2
CASSRSGGQTGELFF
>TRBV3-1|TRBJ2-2
CASSHTGELFF
>TRBV7-2|TRBJ2-7
CASSLSGGQYF
>TRBV28|TRBJ2-7
CASSLQGAQYSYEQYF